The clone carrying this TCR beta chain was seen ten or more times. Its antigen remains unidentified. Generation of TCR beta libraries employed quantitative 5'-RACE incorporating molecular barcodes. TCRdb reprocessed the 5' RACE reads via MiXCR and lists one record per CDR3 protein. The sample has about 510,000 distinct CDR3 sequences; roughly 5.2% are singletons. V dropped 6 bases and J dropped 3 bases, with 14 bases sitting between them. The germline CDR1 and CDR2 sequences are MNHNS and SASEGT. This CDR3 is built from 14 residues. The data belong to a study of CD8 T cells in ankylosing spondylitis. General study findings and limits: There was a TCR beta motif, made of eight highly homologous variants, that appeared characteristic of ankylosing spondylitis blood. Enrichment of disease-linked clones was reportedly significant in matched ankylosing spondylitis synovial fluid. Existing reports had already noted some motif variants in reactive arthritis synovial fluid and blood.

Sequencing was done on a sample of blood, either unsorted or a sorted T cell fraction (not recorded which). This receptor was obtained from a male donor with ankylosing spondylitis. The rearrangement uses TRBV6-1 and TRBJ1-1; tentatively, D is TRBD1 (5 bases). The CDR3 DNA sequence: TGTGCCAGCAGCCAAGACAGCGCTTACACTGAAGCTTTCTTT. It specifies CASSQDSAYTEAFF.